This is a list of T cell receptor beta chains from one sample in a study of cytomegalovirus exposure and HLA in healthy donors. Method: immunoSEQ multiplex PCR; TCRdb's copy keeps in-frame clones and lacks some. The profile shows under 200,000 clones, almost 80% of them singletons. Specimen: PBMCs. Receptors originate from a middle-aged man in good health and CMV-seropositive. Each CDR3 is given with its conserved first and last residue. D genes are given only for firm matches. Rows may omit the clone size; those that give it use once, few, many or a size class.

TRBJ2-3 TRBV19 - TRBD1 TGTGCCAGTAGTCCGTGGGGACAGAAAAACACAGATACGCAGTATTTT CASSPWGQKNTDTQYF
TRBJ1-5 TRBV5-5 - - TGTGCCAGCAGCACCCAGGGTGCTCCCAGCAATCAGCCCCAGCATTTT CASSTQGAPSNQPQHF
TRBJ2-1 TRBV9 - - TGTGCCAGCAGCGTAGGCAGTGAGCAGTTCTTC CASSVGSEQFF
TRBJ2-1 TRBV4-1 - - TGCGCCAGCAGCCAAGTTATCCTCGGGGGGCAGGTCAATGAGCAGTTCTTC CASSQVILGGQVNEQFF
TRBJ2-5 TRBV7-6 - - TGTGCCAGCAGCTTGGGGGCCGAAGAGACCCAGTACTTC CASSLGAEETQYF
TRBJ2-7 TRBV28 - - TGTGCCAGCAGTTTACCGGGGGAAGAGCAGTACTTC CASSLPGEEQYF
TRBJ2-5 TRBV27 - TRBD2 TGTGCCACCAGGAGCGGGGGGAAAGAGACCCAGTACTTC CATRSGGKETQYF
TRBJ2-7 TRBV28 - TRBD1 TGTGCCACCATTTCGGGACAGAAAGTATACGAGCAGTACTTC CATISGQKVYEQYF
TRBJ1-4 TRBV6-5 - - TGTGCCAGCAGTTACCTTGCGAGTGGGGGGAGACTGTTTTTT CASSYLASGGRLFF
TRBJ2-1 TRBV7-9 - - TGTGCCAGCAGCTTAGCGGTTGCAGGGGTGAAGAGTGAGCAGTTCTTC CASSLAVAGVKSEQFF
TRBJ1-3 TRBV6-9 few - TGTGCCAGCGTAGGGGTGTATAATGGAAACACCATATATTTT CASVGVYNGNTIYF
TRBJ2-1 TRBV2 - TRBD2 TGTGCCAGCAGAGAACTAGCGGGGGCGTACAATGAGCAGTTCTTC CASRELAGAYNEQFF
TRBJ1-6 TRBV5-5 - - TGTGCCAGCAGCGGACTAAGCTCCTATAATTCACCCCTCCACTTT CASSGLSSYNSPLHF
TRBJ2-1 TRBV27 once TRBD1 TGTGCCAGCAGTCAAGGGACAGGGACCTACAATGAGCAGTTCTTC CASSQGTGTYNEQFF
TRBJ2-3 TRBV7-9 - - TGTGCCAGCAGCTCAACAGGGTTCCGCACAGATACGCAGTATTTT CASSSTGFRTDTQYF
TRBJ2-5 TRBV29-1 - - TGCAGCGTCGGGGGGGACAGTCCGGAGACCCAGTACTTC CSVGGDSPETQYF
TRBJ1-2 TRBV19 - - TGTGCCAGTAGTAACAGCTACTATGGCTACACCTTC CASSNSYYGYTF
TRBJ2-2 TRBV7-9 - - TGTGCCAGCAGCTTAGAACGGAGTAACACCGGGGAGCTGTTTTTT CASSLERSNTGELFF
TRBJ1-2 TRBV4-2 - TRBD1 TGTGCCAGCAGCCGAAGACAGGGGTCGGATGGCTACACCTTC CASSRRQGSDGYTF
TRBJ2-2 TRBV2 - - TGTGCCAGCAGCCTAACCCCCGGGACTCCGAACACCGGGGAGCTGTTTTTT CASSLTPGTPNTGELFF
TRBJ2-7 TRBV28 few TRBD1 TGTGCCAGCAGCCTGACAGGGGGAGGGGGCGAGCAGTACTTC CASSLTGGGGEQYF
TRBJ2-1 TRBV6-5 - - TGTGCCAGCAGTACTACAGGGAAATCCTACAATGAGCAGTTCTTC CASSTTGKSYNEQFF
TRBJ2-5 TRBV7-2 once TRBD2 TGTGCCAGCAGCTTAAGGCCAACCCCCGGGAGGGTGGGGCAAGAGACCCAGTACTTC CASSLRPTPGRVGQETQYF
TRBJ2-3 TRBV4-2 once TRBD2 TGTGCCAGCAGCCTCCTAGCGGGGGGCACAGATACGCAGTATTTT CASSLLAGGTDTQYF
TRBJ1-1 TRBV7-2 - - TGTGCCAGCAGCTTAGTGGTTCAGGGAGGAGGTGAAGCTTTCTTT CASSLVVQGGGEAFF
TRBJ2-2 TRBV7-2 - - TGTGCCAGCAGCTTACAGGGGTTGGCCACCGGGGAGCTGTTTTTT CASSLQGLATGELFF
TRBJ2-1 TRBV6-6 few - TGTGCCAGCAGTTTGGACACCCGAGAGCAGTTCTTC CASSLDTREQFF
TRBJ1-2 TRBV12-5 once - TGTGCTAGTTCTAGGGAGGGCTATGGCTACACCTTC CASSREGYGYTF
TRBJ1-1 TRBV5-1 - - TGCGCCAGCAGCGGGGGTTTAGGACAGAATACTGAAGCTTTCTTT CASSGGLGQNTEAFF
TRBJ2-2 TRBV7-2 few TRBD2 TGTGCCAGCAGCTTAGCGCTAGCGGGGGGCGGGGAGCTGTTTTTT CASSLALAGGGELFF
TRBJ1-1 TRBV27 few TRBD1 TGTGCCAGCAGTATGACAGGGGGTAACACTGAAGCTTTCTTT CASSMTGGNTEAFF
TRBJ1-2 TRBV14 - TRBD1 TGTGCCAGCAGCCAAGGCGCAGGGGGATCCTATGGCTACACCTTC CASSQGAGGSYGYTF
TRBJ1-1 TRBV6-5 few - TGTGCCAGCAGGTCAGGTTCTTTGAACACTGAAGCTTTCTTT CASRSGSLNTEAFF
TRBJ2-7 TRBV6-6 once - TGTGCCAGCAGCTCGACAGGACCAAGCTCCTACGAGCAGTACTTC CASSSTGPSSYEQYF
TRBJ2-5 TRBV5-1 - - TGCGCCAGCAGCTTACGACAGAGCCAAGAGACCCAGTACTTC CASSLRQSQETQYF
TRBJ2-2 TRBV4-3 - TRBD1 TGCGCCAGCAGCCACCTCGGACAGGGCGGCAGGGAGCTGTTTTTT CASSHLGQGGRELFF
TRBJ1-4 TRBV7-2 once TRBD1 TGTGCCAGCAGCTCATCACAGGGGTCTAATGAAAAACTGTTTTTT CASSSSQGSNEKLFF
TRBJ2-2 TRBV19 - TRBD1 TGTGCCAGTAGCAATCTACAGGGGCCCGAGCTGTTTTTT CASSNLQGPELFF
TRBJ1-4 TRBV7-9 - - TGTTCCAGCACCCCGCTAAGACGGAGCCTAACTTCAACTAATGAAAAACTGTTTTTT CSSTPLRRSLTSTNEKLFF
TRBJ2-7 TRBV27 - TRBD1 TGTGCCAGCAGTTTCTCCCAGGGGGCCTACGAGCAGTACTTC CASSFSQGAYEQYF
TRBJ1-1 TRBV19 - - TGTGCCAGTAGTACCGACAGCTATAACACTGAAGCTTTCTTT CASSTDSYNTEAFF
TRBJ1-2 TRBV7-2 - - TGTGCCAGCAGCTATCGCTTCCCGGGACTCCAAGAGGGCTACACCTTC CASSYRFPGLQEGYTF
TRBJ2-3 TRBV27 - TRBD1 TGTGCCAGCAGCTTGGGACAGGGGTGGACAGATACGCAGTATTTT CASSLGQGWTDTQYF
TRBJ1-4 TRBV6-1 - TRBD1 TGTGCCAGCAGTGAAGGCCAGGGGGCTGGTGAAAAACTGTTTTTT CASSEGQGAGEKLFF
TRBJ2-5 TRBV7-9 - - TGTGCCAGCAGCCATACAGCCGGGACATCTGGGACCCAGTACTTC CASSHTAGTSGTQYF
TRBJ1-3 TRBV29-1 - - TGCAGCGCTACAGGCGTACCCTCTGGAAACACCATATATTTT CSATGVPSGNTIYF